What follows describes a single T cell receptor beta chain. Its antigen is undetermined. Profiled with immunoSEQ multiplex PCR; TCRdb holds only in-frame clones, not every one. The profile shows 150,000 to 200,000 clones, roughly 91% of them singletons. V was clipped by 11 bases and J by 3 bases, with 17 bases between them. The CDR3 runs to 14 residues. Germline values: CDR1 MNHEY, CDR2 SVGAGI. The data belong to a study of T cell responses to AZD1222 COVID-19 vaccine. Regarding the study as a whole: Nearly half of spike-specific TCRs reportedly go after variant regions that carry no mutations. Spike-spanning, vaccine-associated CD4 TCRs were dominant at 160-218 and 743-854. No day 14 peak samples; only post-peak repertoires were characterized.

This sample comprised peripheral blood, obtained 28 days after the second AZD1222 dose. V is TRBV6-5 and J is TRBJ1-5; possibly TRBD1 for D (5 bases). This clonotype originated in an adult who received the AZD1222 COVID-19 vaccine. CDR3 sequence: CASDFGGTNQPQHF. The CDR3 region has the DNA TGTGCCTCAGATTTTGGGGGGACCAATCAGCCCCAGCATTTT.